The rows below give T cell receptor beta chains drawn from one sample of a study of CD8 T cells in Susac syndrome. TCRdb independently ran MiXCR on the immunoSEQ multiplex PCR reads; one entry per CDR3 protein. The data show just over 300,000 distinct CDR3 sequences, just over 90% seen once. The sample comprised CD4+ T cells from PBMCs. These receptors were collected from a human donor with multiple sclerosis. CDR3s include the opening cysteine and the closing phenylalanine or tryptophan. The order of the fields is D gene, J gene, clone size, V gene, CDR3 protein, CDR3 DNA. A D gene is named only where the DNA matches it firmly. Not all rows give a size; the values are once, few, many and, for expanded clones, a class.

D gene: -; J gene: TRBJ1-2; clone size: -; V gene: TRBV21-1; CDR3 protein: CASSKGPSRDYGYTF; CDR3 DNA: TGTGCCAGCAGCAAGGGCCCGTCCCGGGACTATGGCTACACCTTC
D gene: -; J gene: TRBJ1-1; clone size: -; V gene: TRBV12-3/TRBV12-4; CDR3 protein: CASGLVWDTEAFF; CDR3 DNA: TGTGCCAGCGGACTGGTGTGGGACACTGAAGCTTTCTTT
D gene: -; J gene: TRBJ1-4; clone size: -; V gene: TRBV7-9; CDR3 protein: CASSEAGVEKLFF; CDR3 DNA: TGTGCCAGCAGTGAAGCAGGGGTGGAAAAACTGTTTTTT
D gene: TRBD1; J gene: TRBJ1-2; clone size: -; V gene: TRBV30; CDR3 protein: CAWSVMTGGYGYTF; CDR3 DNA: TGTGCCTGGAGTGTGATGACAGGGGGCTATGGCTACACCTTC
D gene: -; J gene: TRBJ2-5; clone size: once; V gene: TRBV29-1; CDR3 protein: CSVEFTRAYQETQYF; CDR3 DNA: TGCAGCGTTGAATTTACCAGGGCGTACCAAGAGACCCAGTACTTC
D gene: -; J gene: TRBJ2-5; clone size: -; V gene: TRBV7-8; CDR3 protein: CASSLLIETQYF; CDR3 DNA: TGTGCCAGCAGCTTATTAATCGAGACCCAGTACTTC
D gene: TRBD2; J gene: TRBJ2-3; clone size: -; V gene: TRBV5-1; CDR3 protein: CASSPSGLAYSLDTQYF; CDR3 DNA: TGCGCCAGCAGCCCTTCCGGACTAGCGTATTCCCTGGATACGCAGTATTTT
D gene: TRBD2; J gene: TRBJ2-1; clone size: -; V gene: TRBV6-5; CDR3 protein: CASSSLAGPSYNEQFF; CDR3 DNA: TGTGCCAGCAGTTCGCTAGCGGGACCCTCCTACAATGAGCAGTTCTTC
D gene: TRBD1; J gene: TRBJ1-2; clone size: -; V gene: TRBV6-1; CDR3 protein: CASSEWERGPIYGYTF; CDR3 DNA: TGTGCCAGCAGTGAATGGGAAAGGGGGCCCATCTATGGCTACACCTTC
D gene: -; J gene: TRBJ1-1; clone size: -; V gene: TRBV3-1; CDR3 protein: CASSQDSGHTEAFF; CDR3 DNA: TGTGCCAGCAGCCAAGATAGCGGACACACTGAAGCTTTCTTT
D gene: -; J gene: TRBJ1-2; clone size: -; V gene: TRBV6-1; CDR3 protein: CASSEAPGPGYYGYTF; CDR3 DNA: TGTGCCAGCAGTGAAGCACCGGGTCCAGGGTACTATGGCTACACCTTC
D gene: TRBD2; J gene: TRBJ2-7; clone size: -; V gene: TRBV29-1; CDR3 protein: CSVAMRAGGPGEQYF; CDR3 DNA: TGCAGCGTTGCGATGCGAGCGGGAGGGCCGGGGGAGCAGTACTTC
D gene: -; J gene: TRBJ2-7; clone size: once; V gene: TRBV7-9; CDR3 protein: CASSSQIGWDEQYF; CDR3 DNA: TGTGCCAGCAGCTCTCAAATTGGTTGGGACGAGCAGTACTTC
D gene: -; J gene: TRBJ2-5; clone size: -; V gene: TRBV7-3; CDR3 protein: CASSRGESETQYF; CDR3 DNA: TGTGCCAGCAGCAGAGGGGAGTCGGAGACCCAGTACTTC
D gene: -; J gene: TRBJ1-2; clone size: -; V gene: TRBV19; CDR3 protein: CATTDRGVDLGYGYTF; CDR3 DNA: TGTGCCACCACGGACAGAGGGGTGGACCTAGGCTATGGCTACACCTTC
D gene: -; J gene: TRBJ1-2; clone size: -; V gene: TRBV29-1; CDR3 protein: CSVTSVANYGYTF; CDR3 DNA: TGCAGCGTTACGAGTGTAGCTAACTATGGCTACACCTTC
D gene: TRBD1; J gene: TRBJ2-7; clone size: -; V gene: TRBV7-6; CDR3 protein: CASSHTGTGEYEQYF; CDR3 DNA: TGTGCCAGCAGCCATACCGGGACAGGGGAATACGAGCAGTACTTC
D gene: -; J gene: TRBJ1-1; clone size: -; V gene: TRBV19; CDR3 protein: CASSDQQNTEAFF; CDR3 DNA: TGTGCCAGTAGTGACCAGCAGAACACTGAAGCTTTCTTT
D gene: -; J gene: TRBJ2-1; clone size: -; V gene: TRBV2; CDR3 protein: CASRSTPVDEQFF; CDR3 DNA: TGTGCCAGCAGGTCCACCCCCGTGGATGAGCAGTTCTTC
D gene: -; J gene: TRBJ1-2; clone size: -; V gene: TRBV27; CDR3 protein: CASSPPEARGVYGYTF; CDR3 DNA: TGTGCCAGCAGTCCCCCCGAAGCTCGGGGGGTCTATGGCTACACCTTC
D gene: TRBD2; J gene: TRBJ2-1; clone size: -; V gene: TRBV6-2/TRBV6-3; CDR3 protein: CASKTGTSRYNEQFF; CDR3 DNA: TGTGCCAGCAAAACCGGGACTAGCAGATACAATGAGCAGTTCTTC
D gene: -; J gene: TRBJ1-1; clone size: -; V gene: TRBV6-2/TRBV6-3; CDR3 protein: CASTLTWAGNTEAFF; CDR3 DNA: TGTGCCAGCACCTTGACATGGGCGGGGAACACTGAAGCTTTCTTT
D gene: -; J gene: TRBJ1-2; clone size: -; V gene: TRBV19; CDR3 protein: CASQRVEGYGYTF; CDR3 DNA: TGTGCCAGCCAACGGGTTGAGGGGTATGGCTACACCTTC
D gene: TRBD2; J gene: TRBJ2-3; clone size: -; V gene: TRBV6-6; CDR3 protein: CASELAVPDTQYF; CDR3 DNA: TGTGCCAGCGAACTAGCGGTTCCAGATACGCAGTATTTT
D gene: -; J gene: TRBJ2-2; clone size: -; V gene: TRBV4-2; CDR3 protein: CASSQDTPSTGELFF; CDR3 DNA: TGTGCCAGCAGTCAGGACACTCCCTCCACCGGGGAGCTGTTTTTT
D gene: -; J gene: TRBJ1-5; clone size: -; V gene: TRBV3-1; CDR3 protein: CASSPQGGNNQPQHF; CDR3 DNA: TGTGCCAGCAGCCCCCAGGGAGGGAACAATCAGCCCCAGCATTTT
D gene: -; J gene: TRBJ1-2; clone size: -; V gene: TRBV4-1; CDR3 protein: CASSQLTQTAGYTF; CDR3 DNA: TGCGCCAGCAGCCAGCTCACCCAGACAGCCGGCTACACCTTC
D gene: TRBD1; J gene: TRBJ1-1; clone size: -; V gene: TRBV19; CDR3 protein: CASSIVGGQGRAFF; CDR3 DNA: TGTGCCAGTAGTATCGTCGGGGGACAGGGAAGAGCTTTCTTT
D gene: -; J gene: TRBJ2-2; clone size: -; V gene: TRBV5-1; CDR3 protein: CASSLAQNTGELFF; CDR3 DNA: TGCGCCAGCAGCTTGGCTCAGAACACCGGGGAGCTGTTTTTT